A single sample is the source of the 26 T cell receptor beta chains below, sequenced in a study of post-analysis software for immune sequencing data. Antigen specificity for these receptors is unknown. Unique molecular identifiers featured in each of the TCR beta cDNA libraries. TCRdb reprocessed the PCR reads via MiXCR and lists one record per CDR3 protein. The sample yields a few hundred thousand distinct CDR3 sequences, roughly 34% seen once. Study results and caveats: A few TRBV segments were significantly more frequent in patients than in controls. TRBV5-6, TRBV5-1 and TRBV20-1 were among these segments.

The sequencing sample was made of blood. These receptors were obtained from a girl aged 2-17 years with multiple sclerosis.

This chain joins TRBV20-1 and TRBJ2-5; weak D call: TRBD1 (6 bases). With 6 bases removed from V and 2 bases from J, the gap between germline ends came to 16 bases. The CDR3 sequence is 14 residues long. Germline loops: CDR1 DFQATT, CDR2 SNEGSKA (reference sequence). The CDR3 DNA follows: TGCAGTGCCCAGGGGCCCTCGAGTCAAGAGACCCAGTACTTC. It encodes CSAQGPSSQETQYF.

The chain joins TRBV11-2 to TRBJ2-5; D may be TRBD2 (6 bases). Deletions cut 5 bases from V and 5 bases from J, with 12 bases between. CDR1 is SGHAT, CDR2 FQNNGV, per germline. The CDR3 runs to 13 residues. CDR3 protein: CASSRDLRETQYF. DNA of the CDR3: TGTGCCAGCAGCAGGGACTTACGGGAGACCCAGTACTTC. The whole variable domain, remainder taken from reference TRBV11-2 and TRBJ2-5, is EAGVAQSPRYKIIEKRQSVAFWCNPISGHATLYWYQQILGQGPKLLIQFQNNGVVDDSQLPKDRFSAERLKGVDSTLKIQPAKLEDSAVYLCASSRDLRETQYFGPGTRLLVL.

A remark on this clonotype: The junction does not match germline at one end; this may be a read error. The rearrangement links TRBV6-1 to TRBJ1-4; no clear D. The CDR3 runs 13 residues. CDR1 is MNHNS, CDR2 SASEGT, per germline. The CDR3 DNA reads TGTGCCAGCAGTGAAGGGTCGGATGAAAAACGGTTTTTT. It translates to CASSEGSDEKRFF.

The gene calls are TRBV5-4 and TRBJ1-1; D is ambiguous. Germline V gene data show CDR1 as SGHNT and CDR2 as YYREEE (reference sequence). V was pared by 3 bases and J by 1 base, with 13 bases between. The CDR3 is made up of 15 amino acids. The CDR3 bases are TGTGCCAGCAGCTCCGCAGGACGCCCGAACACTGAAGCTTTCTTT. It codes for CASSSAGRPNTEAFF.

This clonotype was found a few times. V and J are TRBV28 and TRBJ2-7; D gene ambiguous. Per germline, CDR1 MDHEN and CDR2 SYDVKM. The CDR3 spans 17 residues. V dropped 6 bases and J dropped 3 bases, with 24 bases sitting between them. CDR3 loop: CASSDQIAETNFYEQYF. The CDR3 DNA sequence: TGTGCCAGCAGCGACCAAATTGCCGAGACCAATTTCTACGAGCAGTACTTC.

CDR3 sequence reads: CSAPPKGGGFYTQYF. The CDR3 DNA reads as TGCAGTGCCCCCCCGAAGGGCGGGGGGTTCTATACGCAGTATTTT. This chain joins TRBV20-1 and TRBJ2-3; 8 nucleotides line up with TRBD2. The CDR3 loop spans 15 amino acids. V dropped 6 bases and J dropped 7; count of bases not matched to a gene: 15. Germline V gene lookup returns CDR1 DFQATT and CDR2 SNEGSKA (reference sequence).

The gene calls are TRBV29-1 and TRBJ2-7, with D perhaps matching TRBD1 (6 bases). Trimming stripped 6 bases from V and 6 bases from J, with 12 bases between. This CDR3 comprises 11 residues. Germline-derived CDR1 and CDR2 are SQVTM and ANQGSEA. CDR3 bases: TGCAGCGTGGGGGCCGTGGGCGAGCAGTACTTC. This translates into CSVGAVGEQYF.

This clonotype was counted only a few times. CDR3 residues: CASSFPGYGRPLHF. The CDR3 DNA follows: TGTGCCAGCAGTTTCCCAGGGTATGGACGACCCCTCCACTTT. This sequence joins TRBV12-3 or TRBV12-4 and TRBJ1-6, with D perhaps TRBD1 (5 bases). CDR3 length: 14 amino acids. V was shortened by 3 bases and J by 12 bases, with 15 bases between the two germline ends.

This clonotype has more than one count but fewer than ten. V usage is TRBV6-1 and J usage is TRBJ1-5; 7 bases are shared with TRBD1. The germline V gene has CDR1 MNHNS and CDR2 SASEGT. V trimming: 0 bases; J trimming: 0 bases; junction bases outside the gene matches: 8. The CDR3 spans 18 residues. Here the CDR3 reads CASSEAGGGDYSNQPQHF. The DNA of the CDR3 is TGTGCCAGCAGTGAAGCAGGAGGGGGCGATTATAGCAATCAGCCCCAGCATTTT.

V gene TRBV18 combines with J gene TRBJ2-5; 7 bases map to TRBD2. Germline V gives CDR1 KGHSH, CDR2 LQKENI. This CDR3 spans 15 amino acids. After removal of 1 base from V and 2 bases from J, the junction contained 4 bases not matched to a gene. CDR3 sequence reads: CASSPLRGGQETQYF. The CDR3 DNA follows: TGTGCCAGCTCACCACTCCGCGGGGGACAAGAGACCCAGTACTTC.

In this sample, this clonotype turned up a few times. The J gene is TRBJ1-1, the V gene TRBV7-9; 9 bases are shared with TRBD1. Germline CDR1 and CDR2: SEHNR and FQNEAQ (reference sequence). The J segment lost 3 bases and the V segment lost 4 bases, leaving 6 bases of the junction unmatched. CDR3 size: 15 residues. CDR3 protein: CASSSTGGSDTEAFF. In DNA form, the CDR3 reads TGTGCCAGCAGCTCAACAGGGGGCTCGGACACTGAAGCTTTCTTT.

V is TRBV27 and J is TRBJ2-1, with TRBD2 matching over 11 bases. Germline loops: CDR1 MNHEY, CDR2 SMNVEV (reference sequence). The CDR3 runs 15 residues. After removal of 8 bases from V and 5 bases from J, the junction contained 8 bases not matched to a gene. Written as DNA, the CDR3 is TGTGCCAGCTCACTAGCGGGGGAGATCGACAATGAGCAGTTCTTC. It codes for CASSLAGEIDNEQFF.

The V call is TRBV20-1, the J call TRBJ2-7; D call uncertain. The V gene lost 3 bases and the J gene lost 0 bases, with 18 bases spanning the gap. CDR1 is DFQATT, CDR2 SNEGSKA, per germline (reference sequence). The CDR3 runs 16 residues. CDR3 sequence reads: CSASPPGRVSSYEQYF. The CDR3 coding sequence is TGCAGTGCTAGTCCCCCCGGACGGGTCAGCTCCTACGAGCAGTACTTC.

The chain joins TRBV4-1 to TRBJ2-3; 7 bases are shared with TRBD2. Per germline, CDR1 MGHRA and CDR2 YSYEKL. Germline trimming cut 0 bases from V and 5 bases from J; bases unmatched to any gene: 11. The CDR3 consists of 17 residues. The CDR3 here is CASSQDPLGGVVDTQYF. The CDR3 region has the DNA TGCGCCAGCAGCCAAGATCCCCTTGGGGGGGTCGTAGATACGCAGTATTTT.

The rearrangement joins TRBV12-3 or TRBV12-4 to TRBJ2-3, with 11 bases fitting TRBD2. The CDR3 is 15 residues long. V lost 3 bases and J lost 7; bases outside the gene matches: 6. CDR3 amino acids: CASSFPGLAANTQYF. The CDR3 DNA is TGTGCCAGCAGTTTCCCGGGACTAGCGGCAAATACGCAGTATTTT.

This clonotype appeared a few times. This chain joins TRBV6-5 and TRBJ1-2; 8 nucleotides align to TRBD1. Germline V gene data show CDR1 as MNHEY and CDR2 as SVGAGI. This CDR3 spans 13 amino acids. V lost 10 bases, J lost 2 bases, and 6 bases stayed unmatched. The DNA of the CDR3 is TGTGCCACGTGTCGACAGGGGAACTATGGCTACACCTTC. Amino acid sequence: CATCRQGNYGYTF.

The chain employs TRBV5-4 and TRBJ2-5, with D tentatively TRBD2 (5 bases). Trimming removed 4 bases at V and 4 bases at J, with 17 bases between. Germline CDR1 SGHNT, CDR2 YYREEE (reference sequence). The length of the CDR3 is 15 residues. The CDR3 coding sequence is TGTGCCAGCAGCCAGACGAGGGTAGTAGGAGAGACCCAGTACTTC. Translating gives CASSQTRVVGETQYF.

Here the CDR3 reads CASRDVLTGFYEQYF. Here the CDR3 DNA reads TGTGCCAGCAGGGACGTACTAACAGGGTTCTACGAGCAGTACTTC. J is TRBJ2-7 and V is TRBV2; TRBD1 is a possible D gene (6 bases). CDR1 is SNHLY and CDR2 is FYNNEI in the germline V gene. The CDR3 runs 15 residues. Trimming removed 6 bases at V and 3 bases at J, with 18 bases between.

This chain joins TRBV5-1 and TRBJ2-6, with 9 positions matching TRBD2. Trimming took 8 bases from V and 4 from J; bases not matched to a gene: 13. Germline loops: CDR1 SGHRS, CDR2 YFSETQ. This CDR3 region has 17 residues. The CDR3 reads CASTWSGGLSGANVLTF. The CDR3 DNA reads as TGCGCCAGTACGTGGAGCGGGGGGTTATCCGGGGCCAACGTCCTGACTTTC.

This rearrangement joins TRBV9 to TRBJ1-2, with D unresolved. Germline lookup yields CDR1 SGDLS and CDR2 YYNGEE. V gave up 7 bases and J gave up 1 base, with 11 bases separating them. The CDR3 sequence is 13 residues long. CDR3 in amino acids: CASGSVDNYGYTF. The CDR3 nucleotides are TGTGCCAGCGGCTCAGTGGATAACTATGGCTACACCTTC. The entire variable domain, with the rest obtained from reference TRBV9 and TRBJ1-2, is as follows: DSGVTQTPKHLITATGQRVTLRCSPRSGDLSVYWYQQSLDQGLQFLIQYYNGEERAKGNILERFSAQQFPDLHSELNLSSLELGDSALYFCASGSVDNYGYTFGSGTRLTVV.

This clonotype was observed a few times. The genes are TRBV27 and TRBJ2-5, with D perhaps matching TRBD2 (5 bases). Deletions cut 7 bases from V and 2 bases from J, with 17 bases between. Germline values: CDR1 MNHEY, CDR2 SMNVEV (reference sequence). This CDR3 region has 15 residues. CDR3 nucleotide sequence: TGTGCCAGCAACCCAGGACTTCAGCTACAAGAGACCCAGTACTTC. Its translation is CASNPGLQLQETQYF.

The chain recombines TRBV20-1 with TRBJ2-3; D may be TRBD1 (7 bases). V lost 5 bases, J lost 6 bases, and 21 bases lay in between. The CDR3 totals 15 residues. Per the germline V gene, CDR1 is DFQATT and CDR2 is SNEGSKA (reference sequence). The chain's CDR3 is CSAGGQGGSADTQYF. The DNA of the CDR3 is TGCAGTGCTGGAGGCCAGGGGGGCAGTGCGGATACGCAGTATTTT.

This clonotype was detected only a few times. The chain combines TRBV7-9 with TRBJ2-1; D possibly corresponds to TRBD2 (6 bases). The V end was cut by 4 bases, the J end by 6 bases, with 16 bases between. The CDR3 contains 15 residues. Germline V gives CDR1 SEHNR, CDR2 FQNEAQ (reference sequence). In DNA, the CDR3 is TGTGCCAGCAGCTCGACTCTAGGAGGGCTCAATGAGCAGTTCTTC. It translates to CASSSTLGGLNEQFF.

This clonotype turned up a few times. The chain links TRBV6-6 to TRBJ2-3; 9 positions agree with TRBD1. Germline CDR1 MNHNY, CDR2 SVGAGI (reference sequence). The CDR3 spans 16 residues. With V trimmed by 6 bases and J by 2 bases, 9 bases remained unmatched. CDR3 bases: TGTGCCAGCAGCCGCCTACAGGGGGCCTCCACAGATACGCAGTATTTT. It is translated as CASSRLQGASTDTQYF.

The genes are TRBV6-1 and TRBJ2-7, with D possibly being TRBD2 (5 bases). The CDR3 runs 12 residues. Germline V CDR1 and CDR2: MNHNS, SASEGT. Trimming stripped 6 bases from V and 6 bases from J, with 12 bases between. CDR3 bases: TGTGCCAGCAGGTCGGACTCGCCCGAGCAGTACTTC. This translates into CASRSDSPEQYF.

This clonotype appeared many times. The chain links TRBV29-1 to TRBJ2-1; 8 nucleotides line up with TRBD2. CDR1 SQVTM and CDR2 ANQGSEA come from the germline V gene. The V segment lost 1 base and the J segment 5 bases; nucleotides outside the gene matches: 4. The length of the CDR3 is 14 residues. CDR3: CSVEGSGEDNEQFF. In DNA, the CDR3 is TGCAGCGTTGAAGGTAGCGGGGAAGACAATGAGCAGTTCTTC.